A selection of T cell receptor beta chains follows, all from one sample in a study of CD8 T cells in ankylosing spondylitis. TCRdb re-analysed the 5' RACE reads in MiXCR, keeping a single row per CDR3 protein. The profile covers roughly 400,000 distinct CDR3 sequences, with approximately 20% appearing a single time and roughly 16% taken by the ten largest. Source material: blood, either unsorted or a sorted T cell fraction (not recorded which). The receptor set was obtained from a male donor with ankylosing spondylitis. Each CDR3 is given with its conserved first and last residue. Rows give clone size only sometimes, using once, few, many, or a class for an expanded clone.

TRBV28,12,few,TRBJ2-3,CASSFLTDTQYF
TRBV20-1,13,few,TRBJ2-1,CSAPPQGDNEQFF
TRBV5-1,16,NA,TRBJ1-3,CASSGDSSSSGNTIYF
TRBV10-2,15,few,TRBJ2-5,CASSDGTSGRKTQYF
TRBV29-1,15,few,TRBJ1-3,CSVAEGGGPGNTIYF
TRBV5-1,14,NA,TRBJ2-3,CASSPPLAGDTQYF
TRBV10-2,13,NA,TRBJ2-4,CASSAGAKNIQYF
TRBV6-1,14,NA,TRBJ2-4,CASSDRGHKDIQYF
TRBV20-1,15,few,TRBJ1-5,CSARATGASNQPQHF
TRBV7-9,14,few,TRBJ1-5,CASSRDGPYQPQHF
TRBV7-2,15,few,TRBJ2-1,CASSMRDSSYNEQFF
TRBV7-9,13,NA,TRBJ2-4,CASSPRNKNIQYF
TRBV10-2,14,few,TRBJ2-7,CASSEGGVSYEQYF
TRBV6-6,13,NA,TRBJ1-2,CASNELADYGYTF
TRBV11-2,17,few,TRBJ2-3,CASSLDLLAGTTDTQYF
TRBV28,10,NA,TRBJ2-1,CATLRNEQFF
TRBV10-3,17,once,TRBJ2-6,CAISPVGELSGANVLTF
TRBV11-2,14,few,TRBJ2-2,CASSPVASTGELFF
TRBV10-3,14,NA,TRBJ2-3,CAISESTDAPDKYF
TRBV28,13,NA,TRBJ2-3,CASTSGAPSAQYF
TRBV29-1,10,NA,TRBJ1-2,CSVLDYGYTF
TRBV29-1,12,many,TRBJ1-5,CSVDQGAGPQHF
TRBV6-5,13,NA,TRBJ2-3,CASSYAGAYTQYF